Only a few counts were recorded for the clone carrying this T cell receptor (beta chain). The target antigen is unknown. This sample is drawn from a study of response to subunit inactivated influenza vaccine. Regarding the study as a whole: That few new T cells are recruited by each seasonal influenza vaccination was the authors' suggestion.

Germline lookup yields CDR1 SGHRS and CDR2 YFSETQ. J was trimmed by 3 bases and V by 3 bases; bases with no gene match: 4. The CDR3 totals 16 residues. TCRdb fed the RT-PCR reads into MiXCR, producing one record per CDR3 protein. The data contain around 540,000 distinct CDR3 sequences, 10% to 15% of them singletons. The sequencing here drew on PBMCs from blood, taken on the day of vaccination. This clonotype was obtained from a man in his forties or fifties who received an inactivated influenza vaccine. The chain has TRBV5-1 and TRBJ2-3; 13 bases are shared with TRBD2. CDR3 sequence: CASSSTSGRGTDTQYF. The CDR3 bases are TGCGCCAGCAGCTCCACTAGCGGGAGGGGAACAGATACGCAGTATTTT. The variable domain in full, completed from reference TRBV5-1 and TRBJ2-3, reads KAGVTQTPRYLIKTRGQQVTLSCSPISGHRSVSWYQQTPGQGLQFLFEYFSETQRNKGNFPGRFSGRQFSNSRSEMNVSTLELGDSALYLCASSSTSGRGTDTQYFGPGTRLTVL.